This TCR beta chain was obtained from a study of neurological immune-mediated disorders. MiXCR, applied by TCRdb to the 5' RACE reads, yields one record per CDR3 protein. The table shows tens of thousands of distinct CDR3 sequences, with approximately 11% occurring only once. This clonotype turned up a few times. Time point given: longitudinal time-point 3. The clonotype originates from a male donor with HTLV-1-associated myelopathy (HAM/TSP). The sample was PBMCs.

CDR3 DNA: TGCGCCAGCAGCTGGGGACAGGGGTCGGACGGGGAGCTGTTTTTT. Protein sequence: CASSWGQGSDGELFF. The J gene is TRBJ2-2, the V gene TRBV5-1; TRBD1 matches at 10 bases. CDR3 length: 15 residues. J gave up 7 bases and V 3 bases, and 6 bases lay outside the gene matches. Per the germline V gene, CDR1 is SGHRS and CDR2 is YFSETQ. The full variable domain, its missing parts supplied by reference TRBV5-1 and TRBJ2-2, is KAGVTQTPRYLIKTRGQQVTLSCSPISGHRSVSWYQQTPGQGLQFLFEYFSETQRNKGNFPGRFSGRQFSNSRSEMNVSTLELGDSALYLCASSWGQGSDGELFFGEGSRLTVL.